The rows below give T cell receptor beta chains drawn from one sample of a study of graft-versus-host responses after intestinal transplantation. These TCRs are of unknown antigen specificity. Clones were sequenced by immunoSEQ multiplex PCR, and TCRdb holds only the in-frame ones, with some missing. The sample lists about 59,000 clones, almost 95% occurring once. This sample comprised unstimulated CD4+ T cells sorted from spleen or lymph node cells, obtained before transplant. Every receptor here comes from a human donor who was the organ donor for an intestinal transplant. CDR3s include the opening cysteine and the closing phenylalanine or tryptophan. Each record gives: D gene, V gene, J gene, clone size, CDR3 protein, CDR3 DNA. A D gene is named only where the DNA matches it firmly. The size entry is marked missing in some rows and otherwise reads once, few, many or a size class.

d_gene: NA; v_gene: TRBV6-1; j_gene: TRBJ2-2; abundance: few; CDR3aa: CASRFYGATGELFF; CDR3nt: TGTGCCAGCAGGTTTTATGGGGCTACCGGGGAGCTGTTTTTT
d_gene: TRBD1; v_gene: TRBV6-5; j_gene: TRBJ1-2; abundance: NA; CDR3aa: CASSLGQGVNYGYTF; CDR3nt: TGTGCCAGCAGTTTGGGACAGGGGGTTAACTATGGCTACACCTTC
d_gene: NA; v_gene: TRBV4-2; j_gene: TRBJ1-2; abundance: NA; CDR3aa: CASSPDGYGYTF; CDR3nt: TGTGCCAGCAGCCCCGATGGGTATGGCTACACCTTC
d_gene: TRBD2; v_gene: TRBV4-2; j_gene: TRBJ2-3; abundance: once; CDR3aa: CASSQPWVSGGASQYF; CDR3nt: TGTGCCAGCAGCCAACCTTGGGTTAGCGGGGGGGCCTCGCAGTATTTT
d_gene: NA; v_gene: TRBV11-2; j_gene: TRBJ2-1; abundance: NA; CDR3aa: CASSLDVRGEFF; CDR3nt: TGTGCCAGCAGCTTAGATGTAAGGGGGGAGTTCTTC
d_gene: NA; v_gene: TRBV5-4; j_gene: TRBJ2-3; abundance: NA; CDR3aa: CASSPDRGKRDTQYF; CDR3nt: TGTGCCAGCAGCCCGGACCGGGGGAAGCGGGATACGCAGTATTTT
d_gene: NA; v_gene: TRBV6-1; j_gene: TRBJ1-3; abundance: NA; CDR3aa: CASTLSSGNTIYF; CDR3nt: TGTGCCAGCACGCTAAGTTCAGGAAACACCATATATTTT
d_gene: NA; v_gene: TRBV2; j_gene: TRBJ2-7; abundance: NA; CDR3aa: CASSLLREQYF; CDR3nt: TGTGCCAGCAGTCTTTTACGCGAGCAGTACTTC
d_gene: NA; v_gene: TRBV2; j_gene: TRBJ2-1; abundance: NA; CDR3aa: CASSELVSSSYNEQFF; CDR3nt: TGTGCCAGCAGTGAATTGGTTAGCTCTTCCTACAATGAGCAGTTCTTC
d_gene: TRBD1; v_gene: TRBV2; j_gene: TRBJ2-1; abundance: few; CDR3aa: CASRSTGEVYYWFF; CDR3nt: TGTGCCAGCAGGTCTACAGGGGAAGTTTATTATTGGTTCTTC
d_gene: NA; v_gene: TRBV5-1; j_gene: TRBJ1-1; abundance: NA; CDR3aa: CASSLTGLGASEAFF; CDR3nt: TGCGCCAGCAGCCTCACGGGCCTCGGTGCATCTGAAGCTTTCTTT
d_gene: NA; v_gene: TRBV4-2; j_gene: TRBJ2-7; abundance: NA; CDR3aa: CASSQKESAFKEQYF; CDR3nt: TGTGCCAGCAGCCAGAAAGAGAGCGCGTTTAAGGAGCAGTACTTC
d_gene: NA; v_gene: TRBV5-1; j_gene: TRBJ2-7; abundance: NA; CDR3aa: CASSLTTAYEQYF; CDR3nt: TGCGCCAGCAGCCTGACGACGGCGTACGAGCAGTACTTC